This entry features one T cell receptor beta chain sequence. Its target is not known. This entry belongs to a study of vaccination effects on CD4 cells after COVID-19. Study outcomes and limitations: Convalescent patients numbered few in the study; early post-infection timepoints were missing entirely.

Using viral peptide pools, the ViraFEST assay grew out antigen-specific CD4+ T cells prior to sequencing. Culture proceeded for more than nine days, and CD4+ T cells were then isolated. Vaccine recipients lacked prior SARS-CoV-2 infection and had negative nucleocapsid antibodies. Profiling relied on immunoSEQ multiplex PCR, and the TCRdb table lists in-frame clones only, not all of them. This sample has 70,000 or so clones; 78% occur once, and the top ten carry about 11%. The receptor was isolated from a human donor who received a COVID-19 vaccine. The material sequenced was CD4+ T cells from PBMCs cultured with SARS-CoV-2 spike peptides, taken before COVID-19 vaccination.

In DNA form, the CDR3 reads TGTGCCACCGCGACAGGAGGAAACACCATATATTTT. This sequence encodes CATATGGNTIYF. The chain combines TRBV19 with TRBJ1-3; possibly TRBD1 for D (6 bases). From germline, CDR1 is LNHDA and CDR2 SQIVND (reference sequence). The CDR3 is 12 amino acids. V dropped 10 bases and J dropped 4 bases, with 11 bases sitting between them.